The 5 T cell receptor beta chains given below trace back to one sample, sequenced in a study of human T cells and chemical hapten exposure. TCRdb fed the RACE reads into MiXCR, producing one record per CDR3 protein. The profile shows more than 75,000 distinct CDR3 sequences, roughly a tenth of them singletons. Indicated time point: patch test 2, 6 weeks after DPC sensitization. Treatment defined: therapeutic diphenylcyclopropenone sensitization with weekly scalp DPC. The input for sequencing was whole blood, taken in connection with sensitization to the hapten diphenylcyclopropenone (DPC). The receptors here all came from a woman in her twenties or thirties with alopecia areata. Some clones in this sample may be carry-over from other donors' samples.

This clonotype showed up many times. The CDR3 loop reads CASSFPRATGGRTSTDTQYF. CDR3 DNA: TGTGCCAGCAGCTTCCCCCGAGCTACAGGGGGGAGAACTAGCACAGATACGCAGTATTTT. V and J are TRBV7-2 and TRBJ2-3; 8 bases are a match to TRBD1. There are 20 residues in the CDR3. Germline CDR1 SGHTA, CDR2 FQGNSA. Trimming at V came to 3 bases and at J to 0 bases, leaving 17 bases not matched to a gene.

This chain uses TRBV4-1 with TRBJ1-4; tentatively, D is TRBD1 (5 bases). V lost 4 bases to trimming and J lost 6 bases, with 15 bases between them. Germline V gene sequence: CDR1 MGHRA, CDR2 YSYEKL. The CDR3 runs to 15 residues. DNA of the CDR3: TGCGCCAGCAGCCGCCAGGCGGGGGGAGATGAAAAACTGTTTTTT. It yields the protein CASSRQAGGDEKLFF.

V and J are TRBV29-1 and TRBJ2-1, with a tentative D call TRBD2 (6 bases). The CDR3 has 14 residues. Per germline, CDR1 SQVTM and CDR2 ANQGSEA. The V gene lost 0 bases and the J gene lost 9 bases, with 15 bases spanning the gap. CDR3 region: CSVEDGGKLSEQFF. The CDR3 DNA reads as TGCAGCGTTGAAGATGGAGGGAAACTAAGTGAGCAGTTCTTC.

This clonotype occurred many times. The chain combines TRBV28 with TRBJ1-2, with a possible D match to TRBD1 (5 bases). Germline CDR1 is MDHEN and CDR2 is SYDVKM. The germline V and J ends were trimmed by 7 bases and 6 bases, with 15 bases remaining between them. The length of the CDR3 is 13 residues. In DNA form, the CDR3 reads TGTGCCAGCACCCCCAGGGACGCCGATGGCTACACCTTC. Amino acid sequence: CASTPRDADGYTF.

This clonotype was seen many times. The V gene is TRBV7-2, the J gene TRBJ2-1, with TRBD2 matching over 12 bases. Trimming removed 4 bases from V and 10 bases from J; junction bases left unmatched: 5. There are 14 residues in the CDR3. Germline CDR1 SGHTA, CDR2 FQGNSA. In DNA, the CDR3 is TGTGCCAGCAGCTCGCTAGCGGGGGGGTCGGAGCAGTTCTTC. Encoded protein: CASSSLAGGSEQFF.